This TCR beta chain was identified during a study of shared clonotypes between healthy human individuals. As for this clone: Its antigen is undetermined.

Overall study results and limits: Approximately 5% of naive CD4 clonotypes were shared across a handful of donors.

The repertoire was sequenced with immunoSEQ multiplex PCR; TCRdb's copy has only in-frame clones and lacks some. The sample has more than 400,000 clones; almost 97% are singletons. V lost 4 bases to trimming and J lost 6 bases; unmatched junction nucleotides: 8. This CDR3 comprises 15 residues. Germline V gene sequence: CDR1 MRHNA, CDR2 SNTAGT. This sequence originates from a woman in her 30s in good health. Sequencing was done on a sample of naive CD4+ T cells sorted from blood. Subset defined: CD45RA+ positively selected. This chain joins TRBV6-4 and TRBJ1-1; 10 nucleotides agree with TRBD1. This CDR3 reads CASSARTGGDAEAFF. In DNA form, the CDR3 reads TGTGCCAGCAGTGCCAGGACAGGGGGGGACGCTGAAGCTTTCTTT.